This T cell receptor (beta chain) is from a study of cytomegalovirus exposure and HLA in healthy donors. General study results and limits: The study designated fewer than 200 TCR beta chains cytomegalovirus-associated.

Profiling relied on immunoSEQ multiplex PCR, and the TCRdb table lists in-frame clones only, not all of them. The profile shows fewer than 200,000 clones, roughly 91% of them singletons. Trimming shortened V by 1 base and J by 11 bases, and 11 bases separated the two germline ends. This CDR3 region has 13 residues. Germline V gene sequence: CDR1 LGHNA, CDR2 YSLEER. With regard to this clone: The antigen remains undetermined.

V is TRBV4-3 and J is TRBJ2-2, with unresolved D. Sequenced material: PBMCs. The receptor was derived from a woman aged 18-29 years in good health and CMV-seropositive. CDR3 nucleotide sequence: TGCGCCAGCAGCCAAGGGGCAACATCCGAGCTGTTTTTT. Its protein product is CASSQGATSELFF.